One sample yielded the 11 T cell receptor beta chains listed below, sequenced in a study of cytomegalovirus exposure and HLA in healthy donors. Primers for the PCR totalled 60 Vbeta and 13 Jbeta. Clones were sequenced by immunoSEQ multiplex PCR, and TCRdb holds only the in-frame ones, with some missing. Here the sample spans approximately 140,000 clones, more than 60% being singletons. The sequencing sample was made of PBMCs. All receptors come from a man aged 40-50 years in good health and CMV-seronegative.

This sequence joins TRBV19 and TRBJ1-6; possible D gene TRBD1, 6 bases. The CDR3 spans 13 residues. The germline V and J ends were trimmed by 6 bases and 7 bases, with 10 bases remaining between them. The germline V gene has CDR1 LNHDA and CDR2 SQIVND (reference sequence). The CDR3 coding sequence is TGTGCCAGTAGCCCGGACAGAAATTCACCCCTCCACTTT. This codes for CASSPDRNSPLHF.

This sequence joins TRBV4-3 and TRBJ2-1; maybe TRBD1 (6 bases). The CDR3 is 13 amino acids. Trimming stripped 2 bases from V and 12 bases from J, with 14 bases between. Germline CDR1 reads LGHNA; CDR2 reads YSLEER. CDR3 amino acids: CASSQSRGFGQFF. The CDR3 DNA is TGCGCCAGCAGCCAAAGTAGGGGGTTTGGGCAGTTCTTC.

In its sample, this clone was seen once. The genes are TRBV16 and TRBJ2-7, with D possibly TRBD1 on 7 matching bases. CDR1 and CDR2 (germline): KGHSY, FQNENV. The CDR3 extends over 16 amino acids. V dropped 1 base and J dropped 6 bases, with 19 bases sitting between them. The chain's CDR3 is CASSQLQGTLSPEQYF. CDR3 nucleotides: TGTGCCAGCAGCCAATTACAGGGGACTCTCTCTCCCGAGCAGTACTTC.

This sequence joins TRBV20-1 and TRBJ2-2; D is undetermined. The CDR3 runs 11 residues. The germline V and J ends were trimmed by 3 bases and 8 bases, with 7 bases remaining between them. Germline CDR1 and CDR2: DFQATT and SNEGSKA (reference sequence). The CDR3 spells CSASREGELFF. CDR3 DNA sequence: TGCAGTGCTAGCCGCGAGGGGGAGCTGTTTTTT.

V and J are TRBV9 and TRBJ2-1; 13 bases line up with TRBD2. The V gene end was trimmed by 2 bases and the J gene end by 5 bases; junction bases not matched to a gene: 1. CDR1 and CDR2 (germline): SGDLS, YYNGEE. This CDR3 has 15 amino acids. The CDR3 region is CASSVTSGGHNEQFF. The CDR3 DNA reads TGTGCCAGCAGCGTGACTAGCGGGGGGCACAATGAGCAGTTCTTC.

This chain uses TRBV5-1 with TRBJ2-7; D might be TRBD2 (6 bases). This CDR3 comprises 17 residues. CDR1 SGHRS and CDR2 YFSETQ come from the germline V gene. Trimming removed 5 bases from V and 3 bases from J, with 24 bases in between. In DNA, the CDR3 is TGCGCCAGCAGTCTGGCGGGGATAGCGAGAAATGTCTACGAGCAGTACTTC. Translation: CASSLAGIARNVYEQYF. The full variable domain, in which reference TRBV5-1 and TRBJ2-7 provide the parts outside the CDR3, is KAGVTQTPRYLIKTRGQQVTLSCSPISGHRSVSWYQQTPGQGLQFLFEYFSETQRNKGNFPGRFSGRQFSNSRSEMNVSTLELGDSALYLCASSLAGIARNVYEQYFGPGTRLTVT.

The rearrangement uses TRBV27 and TRBJ1-6, with 11 bases aligning to TRBD1. The junction had 11 bases not matched to a gene; V was cut back by 7 bases and J by 9 bases. This CDR3 contains 16 residues. In germline, CDR1 is MNHEY, CDR2 SMNVEV (reference sequence). The CDR3 loop is CASKGLVGTGGSPLHF. DNA of the CDR3: TGTGCCAGCAAGGGGTTGGTAGGGACAGGGGGTTCACCCCTCCACTTT.

The chain joins TRBV30 to TRBJ1-6; TRBD1 matches at 8 bases. CDR3 length: 17 residues. Germline values: CDR1 GTSNPN, CDR2 SVGIG (reference sequence). After removal of 4 bases from V and 0 bases from J, the junction contained 8 bases not matched to a gene. DNA of the CDR3: TGTGCCTGGACCCCCCGACAGGGGAGCTCCTATAATTCACCCCTCCACTTT. Translation gives CAWTPRQGSSYNSPLHF.

The J gene is TRBJ2-1, the V gene TRBV7-2; 11 nucleotides match TRBD2. Germline lookup yields CDR1 SGHTA and CDR2 FQGNSA. The J segment lost 7 bases and the V segment lost 5 bases, leaving 10 bases of the junction unmatched. The CDR3 runs to 16 residues. The CDR3 region has the DNA TGTGCCAGCAGCCCCTCCGGGACTAGCGGTTGGAATGAGCAGTTCTTC. Protein sequence: CASSPSGTSGWNEQFF.

This clone was counted between two and nine times. The chain recombines TRBV27 with TRBJ2-7, with TRBD2 matching 9 bases. The CDR3 is 16 residues long. Trimming at V came to 10 bases and at J to 0 bases, leaving 13 bases not matched to a gene. CDR1 and CDR2 from the germline V gene are MNHEY and SMNVEV (reference sequence). CDR3 amino acids: CATKLRGLAYSYEQYF. The CDR3 DNA is TGTGCCACCAAGCTGCGGGGACTAGCATACTCCTACGAGCAGTACTTC.

The chain combines TRBV7-6 with TRBJ2-7; tentative D call: TRBD1 (6 bases). The CDR3 runs to 13 residues. CDR1 is SGHVS, CDR2 FNYEAQ, per germline. Trimming stripped 5 bases from V and 6 bases from J, with 14 bases between. CDR3 bases: TGTGCCAGCAGCCACGGGACATCCCGCGAGCAGTACTTC. Amino acid sequence: CASSHGTSREQYF.